The 8 T cell receptor beta chains given below trace back to one sample, sequenced in a study of CXCR3-negative and CXCR3-positive naive CD8 T cells. Points from the study as a whole: CXCR3-positive naive cells carried more hydrophobic TRB CDR3s than CXCR3-negative ones.

No cognate antigen is known for these TCRs. The study made its TRB cDNA libraries by 5' RACE, adding UMI labels. No DNA is given; TCRdb re-called the 5' RACE reads and lists each CDR3 protein once. The sample spans around 95,000 distinct CDR3 sequences; the ten largest clones claim less than 1.1%. The sequencing sample was made of naive CXCR3+ CD8+ T cells from blood. This sample's subset: CD45RO-CCR7+CD27+CD95- naive CD8+ T cells expressing CXCR3 (TNR3+). These receptors all come from a human donor in good health. Some clones in this sample may be carry-over from other donors' samples.

This chain uses TRBV15 with TRBJ2-6. The CDR3 consists of 15 residues. CDR1 is LNHNV and CDR2 is YYDKDF in the germline V gene (reference sequence). CDR3 sequence reads: CATSSTPSGANVLTF.

V usage is TRBV7-9 and J usage is TRBJ1-1; TCRdb's assignment of TRBD1 cannot be checked, as there is no DNA. The CDR3 extends over 13 amino acids. Germline V gives CDR1 SEHNR, CDR2 FQNEAQ (reference sequence). CDR3 sequence reads: CASSFVGATEAFF.

The gene calls are TRBV19 and TRBJ1-1; lacking DNA, the TRBD1 call made by TCRdb goes unchecked. Germline assignment: CDR1 LNHDA and CDR2 SQIVND (reference sequence). This CDR3 comprises 12 residues. The CDR3 here is CASSRTGPEAFF.

CDR3 region: CASSDQETQYF. The chain employs TRBV27 and TRBJ2-5. The CDR3 contains 11 residues. Germline V gene sequence: CDR1 MNHEY, CDR2 SMNVEV (reference sequence).

V usage is TRBV6-5 and J usage is TRBJ2-5; TCRdb returns TRBD1, unconfirmable since there is no DNA. This CDR3 is built from 15 residues. CDR1 MNHEY and CDR2 SVGAGI come from the germline V gene. CDR3 amino acids: CASSYEGGARETQYF.

The CDR3 is CASSDRDRVYTGELFF. V gene TRBV9 combines with J gene TRBJ2-2; as DNA is missing, the TRBD1 call by TCRdb cannot be tested. The CDR3 spans 16 residues. Germline V CDR1 and CDR2: SGDLS, YYNGEE.

J is TRBJ1-1 and V is TRBV5-1; TCRdb reports TRBD1, a call that lacks DNA to check it against. Per germline, CDR1 SGHRS and CDR2 YFSETQ. There are 15 residues in the CDR3. This CDR3 reads CASSLDRGRNTEAFF.

V gene TRBV7-9 combines with J gene TRBJ2-2; the D call from TCRdb, TRBD1, cannot be confirmed without DNA. Per the germline V gene, CDR1 is SEHNR and CDR2 is FQNEAQ (reference sequence). This CDR3 is built from 15 residues. CDR3 sequence reads: CASSLDREDTGELFF.